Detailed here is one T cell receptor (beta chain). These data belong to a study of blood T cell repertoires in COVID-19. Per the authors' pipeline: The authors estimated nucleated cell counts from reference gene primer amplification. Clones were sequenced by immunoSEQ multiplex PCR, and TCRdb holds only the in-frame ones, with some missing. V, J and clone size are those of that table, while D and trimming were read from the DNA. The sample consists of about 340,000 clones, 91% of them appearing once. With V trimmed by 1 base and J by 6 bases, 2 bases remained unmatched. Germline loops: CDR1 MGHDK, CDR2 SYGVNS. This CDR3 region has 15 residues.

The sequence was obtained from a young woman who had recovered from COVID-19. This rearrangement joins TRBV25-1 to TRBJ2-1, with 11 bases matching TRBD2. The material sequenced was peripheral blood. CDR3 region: CASSELLAGANEQFF. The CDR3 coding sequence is TGTGCCAGCAGTGAATTACTAGCGGGAGCCAATGAGCAGTTCTTC.